These T cell receptor beta chains were read from a single sample in a study of OX40 agonist ivuxolimab in advanced cancers. TCRdb keeps only in-frame clones here, not all; method: immunoSEQ multiplex PCR. The sample yields about 67,000 clones, 80% to 90% seen once. Source: CD4+ or CD8+ T cells sorted from blood, taken in a trial of the OX40 agonist ivuxolimab. The receptors here all came from an adult with an advanced solid tumor such as melanoma, head and neck, liver or kidney cancer. Both conserved end residues are part of each CDR3. The D gene is left open where the match is weak. Only part of the rows carry a size: once, few, many, or a class if the clone is expanded.

.	TRBV6-5	.	TRBJ2-6	CASSYSGGAGANVLTF	TGTGCCAGCAGTTACTCGGGGGGCGCTGGGGCCAACGTCCTGACTTTC
.	TRBV6-4	.	TRBJ2-1	CASSNDRSSAGNEQFF	TGTGCCAGCAGCAATGACAGGTCCTCCGCGGGGAATGAGCAGTTCTTC
.	TRBV2	TRBD1	TRBJ1-6	CASSTGTGGSPLHF	TGTGCCAGCAGTACCGGGACAGGGGGTTCACCCCTCCACTTT
.	TRBV28	TRBD1	TRBJ2-7	CASSSGSNTGTAYEQYF	TGTGCCAGCAGTTCCGGAAGCAATACCGGGACAGCCTACGAGCAGTACTTC
few	TRBV19	.	TRBJ1-1	CASSISRGGVNTEAFF	TGTGCCAGTAGTATAAGCCGCGGCGGGGTGAACACTGAAGCTTTCTTT
.	TRBV28	.	TRBJ2-7	CASSLGGGGYEQYF	TGTGCCAGCAGTTTGGGAGGGGGCGGTTACGAGCAGTACTTC
.	TRBV5-1	TRBD1	TRBJ2-4	CASSPGQGEKNIQYF	TGCGCCAGCAGCCCGGGACAGGGTGAGAAAAACATTCAGTACTTC
.	TRBV7-9	TRBD1	TRBJ1-4	CASSTGTGADNEKLFF	TGTGCCAGCAGTACCGGGACAGGGGCCGATAATGAAAAACTGTTTTTT
.	TRBV29-1	.	TRBJ1-1	CSAPGITEAFF	TGCAGCGCCCCAGGGATCACTGAAGCTTTCTTT
.	TRBV5-1	.	TRBJ2-3	CASSLDPARGGDTQYF	TGCGCCAGCAGCTTGGACCCGGCCAGGGGCGGAGATACGCAGTATTTT
once	TRBV4-3	.	TRBJ2-1	CASSQVGTEQFF	TGCGCCAGCAGCCAAGTGGGGACTGAGCAGTTCTTC
.	TRBV30	TRBD2	TRBJ2-1	CAWNPGLVGNEQFF	TGTGCCTGGAATCCGGGACTAGTCGGTAATGAGCAGTTCTTC
.	TRBV11-2	.	TRBJ2-3	CASSLVARTDTQYF	TGTGCCAGCAGCTTAGTCGCCAGAACAGATACGCAGTATTTT
.	TRBV5-1	TRBD2	TRBJ2-3	CASSSSGISTDTQYF	TGCGCCAGCAGCTCCAGCGGGATCAGCACAGATACGCAGTATTTT
.	TRBV4-1	TRBD2	TRBJ2-1	CASSQETSGYNEQFF	TGCGCCAGCAGCCAAGAGACTAGCGGGTACAATGAGCAGTTCTTC
.	TRBV27	TRBD1	TRBJ2-1	CASSLRDRGRNEQFF	TGTGCCAGCAGTCTCCGGGACAGGGGGCGTAATGAGCAGTTCTTC
.	TRBV25-1	TRBD2	TRBJ2-1	CASSELGGSSYNEQFF	TGTGCCAGCAGTGAATTGGGCGGGAGCTCCTACAATGAGCAGTTCTTC
.	TRBV7-9	.	TRBJ1-5	CASSSGSLPQHF	TGTGCCAGCAGCTCGGGATCTCTGCCCCAGCATTTT
.	TRBV19	.	TRBJ1-5	CASSMHPYSNQPQHF	TGTGCCAGTAGTATGCACCCATATAGCAATCAGCCCCAGCATTTT
.	TRBV7-9	.	TRBJ1-2	CASSNLTVANYGYTF	TGTGCCAGCAGCAACCTGACAGTAGCTAACTATGGCTACACCTTC
.	TRBV11-2	TRBD1	TRBJ1-2	CASSLVDRGYGYTF	TGTGCCAGCAGCTTAGTGGACAGGGGGTATGGCTACACCTTC